The 4 T cell receptor beta chains reported below all come from one sample, sequenced in a study of T cell responses to AZD1222 COVID-19 vaccine. The data were produced by immunoSEQ multiplex PCR, yet TCRdb's version contains in-frame clones alone and is incomplete. The table records about 49,000 clones, more than 60% of them present only once. The sequenced sample was peripheral blood, obtained on day 0 of AZD1222 vaccination. These receptors were collected from an adult in good health.

This rearrangement joins TRBV3-1 (or the pseudogene TRBV3-2) to TRBJ1-1; 9 bases fit TRBD1. From germline, CDR1 is LGHDT and CDR2 YNNKEL (reference sequence). V lost 7 bases and J lost 0; bases outside the gene matches: 3. The CDR3 covers 14 residues. The CDR3 protein is CASKGQGVNTEAFF. CDR3 DNA sequence: TGTGCCAGCAAGGGACAGGGTGTGAACACTGAAGCTTTCTTT.

This sequence joins TRBV11-3 and TRBJ2-3; the D is unclear. V lost 4 bases, J lost 9 bases, and 14 bases lay in between. CDR3 size: 13 residues. From germline, CDR1 is SGHNT and CDR2 YENEEA. The CDR3 reads CASSSTRYGTQYF. CDR3 in DNA: TGTGCCAGCAGCTCCACACGGTACGGGACGCAGTATTTT.

The chain has TRBV12-3 or TRBV12-4 and TRBJ2-1; 7 bases agree with TRBD1. Trimming removed 7 bases from V and 9 bases from J; junction bases left unmatched: 9. CDR3 length equals 13 residues. The CDR3: CASTGQEATEQFF. The CDR3 DNA reads as TGTGCCAGCACTGGACAGGAGGCCACTGAGCAGTTCTTC.

The chain joins TRBV2 to TRBJ1-5; 9 bases match TRBD1. V lost 5 bases and J lost 6; bases outside the gene matches: 5. CDR3 length equals 14 residues. Germline V lookup: CDR1 SNHLY, CDR2 FYNNEI. CDR3: CASSPTGGTQPQHF. The CDR3 coding sequence is TGTGCCAGCAGTCCTACAGGGGGCACTCAGCCCCAGCATTTT.